What follows are 13 T cell receptor beta chains derived from one specimen sequenced in a study of shared clonotypes between healthy human individuals. Sequencing was performed with immunoSEQ multiplex PCR; in TCRdb, only in-frame clones are kept and a portion is missing. The sample holds some 2,400,000 clones, around 95% seen once. The sample was naive CD4+ T cells sorted from blood. This sample's subset: CD45RA+ positively selected. All receptors come from a man aged 18 to 30 in good health.

This chain joins TRBV9 and TRBJ2-5; TRBD2 matches 9 bases. V dropped 0 bases and J dropped 0; count of bases not matched to a gene: 3. This CDR3 region has 16 residues. The germline gives CDR1 SGDLS, CDR2 YYNGEE. Here the CDR3 DNA reads TGTGCCAGCAGCGTAGGCAGCGGGGGGAACCAAGAGACCCAGTACTTC. It encodes CASSVGSGGNQETQYF.

CDR3 bases: TGTGCCAGCAGCCGGGACAGGGGCTCCTACGAGCAGTACTTC. It is translated as CASSRDRGSYEQYF. The J gene is TRBJ2-7, the V gene TRBV7-9; 10 nucleotides align to TRBD1. CDR3 length: 14 amino acids. The J segment lost 0 bases and the V segment lost 5 bases, leaving 1 base of the junction unmatched. Germline loops: CDR1 SEHNR, CDR2 FQNEAQ (reference sequence).

Here the CDR3 DNA reads TGTGCCAGTAGTGTGGGGACGGTACAAGAGACCCAGTACTTC. Protein product: CASSVGTVQETQYF. This sequence joins TRBV19 and TRBJ2-5; D tentatively fits TRBD1 or TRBD2 (5 bases each). CDR1 LNHDA and CDR2 SQIVND come from the germline V gene (reference sequence). V shed 5 bases and J shed 2 bases, with 12 bases lying between them. The length of the CDR3 is 14 residues.

Only a few counts were recorded for this clone. This chain uses TRBV5-1 with TRBJ1-1, with a possible D match to TRBD1 (6 bases). This CDR3 has 12 amino acids. V dropped 4 bases and J dropped 6 bases, with 10 bases sitting between them. Germline-derived CDR1 and CDR2 are SGHRS and YFSETQ. As DNA, the CDR3 is TGCGCCAGCAGCGCCACAGGGTCTGAAGCTTTCTTT. Encoded protein: CASSATGSEAFF. The full variable domain, its missing parts supplied by reference TRBV5-1 and TRBJ1-1, is KAGVTQTPRYLIKTRGQQVTLSCSPISGHRSVSWYQQTPGQGLQFLFEYFSETQRNKGNFPGRFSGRQFSNSRSEMNVSTLELGDSALYLCASSATGSEAFFGQGTRLTVV.

The V and J genes are TRBV2 and TRBJ1-5; no reliable D call. CDR1 is SNHLY, CDR2 FYNNEI, per germline. This CDR3 has 14 amino acids. The ends were cut back, 4 bases at V and 2 bases at J, with 9 bases in the middle. The CDR3 loop is CASSGGEGNQPQHF. CDR3 DNA sequence: TGTGCCAGCAGTGGGGGTGAGGGCAATCAGCCCCAGCATTTT.

The CDR3 bases are TGTGCCAGCTCACCACAGGAGGGGGCTTCCTACAATGAGCAGTTCTTC. Protein product: CASSPQEGASYNEQFF. The V and J genes are TRBV18 and TRBJ2-1; TRBD1 might be the D (7 bases). The CDR3 contains 16 residues. Trimming pared 1 base from V and 1 base from J, leaving 11 bases between. Germline CDR1 and CDR2: KGHSH and LQKENI.

The chain employs TRBV18 and TRBJ1-1; D may be TRBD1 (6 bases). The germline CDR1 and CDR2 sequences are KGHSH and LQKENI. The CDR3 totals 14 residues. Trimming removed 1 base at V and 6 bases at J, with 12 bases between. The CDR3 protein is CASSPLQGNAEAFF. The CDR3 DNA follows: TGTGCCAGCTCACCACTACAGGGCAACGCTGAAGCTTTCTTT.

The gene calls are TRBV19 and TRBJ2-1; TRBD2 might be the D (6 bases). This CDR3 region has 15 residues. Germline loops: CDR1 LNHDA, CDR2 SQIVND (reference sequence). V was pared by 6 bases and J by 0 bases, with 12 bases between. CDR3 loop: CASSPGGDSYNEQFF. The CDR3 nucleotides are TGTGCCAGTAGCCCGGGCGGGGACTCCTACAATGAGCAGTTCTTC.

The J gene is TRBJ1-1, the V gene TRBV19; a possible D gene is TRBD1 (5 bases). Germline V gene sequence: CDR1 LNHDA, CDR2 SQIVND (reference sequence). Trimming left V 9 bases short and J 1 base short, with 18 bases between. The CDR3 runs 15 residues. The CDR3 sequence: CASRVGDLTNTEAFF. The CDR3 nucleotides are TGTGCCAGCCGGGTAGGGGACTTAACGAACACTGAAGCTTTCTTT.

The gene calls are TRBV29-1 and TRBJ1-2; TRBD1 is a possible D gene (6 bases). This CDR3 comprises 14 residues. V lost 6 bases, J lost 0 bases, and 14 bases lay in between. Germline CDR1 SQVTM, CDR2 ANQGSEA. The CDR3 DNA sequence: TGCAGCGTAATAGGGACACCTACTAACTATGGCTACACCTTC. Translating gives CSVIGTPTNYGYTF.

Points on this clone: Within the sample, other DNA sequences also encode this same CDR3. This chain's CDR3 is CASSIAGANTEAFF. The CDR3 coding sequence is TGTGCCAGTAGTATAGCCGGGGCGAACACTGAAGCTTTCTTT. The chain uses TRBV19 and TRBJ1-1, with a possible D match to TRBD1 (5 bases). V was pared by 1 base and J by 1 base, with 7 bases between. CDR3 length: 14 amino acids. Per germline, CDR1 LNHDA and CDR2 SQIVND (reference sequence).

The rearrangement links TRBV29-1 to TRBJ2-3; weak D call: TRBD2 (5 bases). The germline V gene encodes CDR1 SQVTM and CDR2 ANQGSEA. V lost 8 bases and J lost 3, with 15 bases in between. CDR3 length: 13 residues. The CDR3 loop is CSSEGRLTDTQYF. The CDR3 DNA is TGCAGCTCCGAGGGTAGGTTGACAGATACGCAGTATTTT.

The chain carries TRBV7-2 and TRBJ1-1, with D tentatively TRBD1 (5 bases). Germline loops: CDR1 SGHTA, CDR2 FQGNSA. This CDR3 comprises 14 residues. V shed 5 bases and J shed 0 bases, with 10 bases lying between them. CDR3 region: CASSPWGVNTEAFF. In nucleotides, the CDR3 is TGTGCCAGCAGCCCCTGGGGGGTGAACACTGAAGCTTTCTTT.